The rows below give T cell receptor beta chains drawn from one sample of a study of beta chain features in type 1 diabetes. Libraries were prepared by immunoSEQ multiplex PCR; TCRdb keeps only in-frame clonotypes and omits some of them. Seen here are about 170,000 clones, less than 9.5% observed once, and the top ten hold roughly 0.97%. Material for sequencing was central memory CD4+ T cells from blood. The receptors shown here come from a woman between 40 and 55 years old with type 1 diabetes. Both conserved end residues are part of each CDR3. A D gene is named only where the DNA matches it firmly. A row's size may be missing; if present it is once, few, many or a size class.

CASKQGSLSTGELFF	TGTGCCAGCAAACAGGGTTCACTGAGCACCGGGGAGCTGTTTTTT	.	few	TRBJ2-2	TRBV6-5
CSVRGRGGSTEAFF	TGCAGCGTTCGGGGCCGGGGAGGGAGCACTGAAGCTTTCTTT	.	few	TRBJ1-1	TRBV29-1
CASNFAGGQFF	TGTGCCAGCAACTTCGCGGGGGGGCAGTTCTTC	TRBD2	.	TRBJ2-1	TRBV28
CASTPRGRDFRSTDTQYF	TGTGCCAGCACCCCCAGGGGGCGCGACTTTAGGAGCACAGATACGCAGTATTTT	TRBD1	few	TRBJ2-3	TRBV7-9
CASSSPSTGTGNGYTF	TGTGCCAGCAGTTCCCCCTCCACCGGGACAGGGAACGGCTACACCTTC	TRBD1	.	TRBJ1-2	TRBV28
CASSLEAGVTDTQYF	TGTGCCAGCAGCTTGGAAGCGGGGGTAACAGATACGCAGTATTTT	TRBD2	.	TRBJ2-3	TRBV5-4
CASSLRPGYNYGYTF	TGTGCCAGCAGTTTAAGGCCAGGGTATAATTATGGCTACACCTTC	.	few	TRBJ1-2	TRBV27
CASIWDRSSYEQYF	TGTGCCAGCATCTGGGACAGGTCCTCCTACGAGCAGTACTTC	TRBD1	.	TRBJ2-7	TRBV2
CASSQAAGGPAGELFF	TGTGCCAGCAGCCAAGCAGCGGGGGGGCCGGCCGGGGAGCTGTTTTTT	TRBD2	.	TRBJ2-2	TRBV4-2
CASSYGQGTEASHTF	TGTGCCAGCAGCTACGGACAGGGGACTGAGGCGTCCCACACCTTC	TRBD1	few	TRBJ1-2	TRBV7-6
CASSPTGEGTEAFF	TGTGCCAGCTCACCGACAGGGGAGGGCACTGAAGCTTTCTTT	TRBD1	.	TRBJ1-1	TRBV18
CASSLMASSYEQYF	TGTGCCAGCAGCTTAATGGCTAGCTCCTACGAGCAGTACTTC	.	few	TRBJ2-7	TRBV7-9
CASSSYTDTQYF	TGTGCCAGCAGCTCCTACACAGATACGCAGTATTTT	.	.	TRBJ2-3	TRBV7-2
CASSQSVRGNTGELFF	TGCGCCAGCAGTCAATCGGTCCGGGGGAACACCGGGGAGCTGTTTTTT	.	few	TRBJ2-2	TRBV23-1
CASSPDTLGGTEAFF	TGTGCCAGCAGCCCGGACACCTTAGGGGGCACTGAAGCTTTCTTT	.	.	TRBJ1-1	TRBV11-2
CASSFRELSYEQYF	TGTGCCAGCAGTTTCAGGGAACTCTCCTACGAGCAGTACTTC	.	.	TRBJ2-7	TRBV27
CASSFSGIGYNEQFF	TGTGCCAGCAGCTTTAGCGGGATAGGTTACAATGAGCAGTTCTTC	TRBD2	few	TRBJ2-1	TRBV7-2
CASSSTRNEQFF	TGTGCCAGCAGTTCCACGCGGAATGAGCAGTTCTTC	.	few	TRBJ2-1	TRBV28
CASSPPAGGYSYNSPLHF	TGTGCCAGCAGCCCCCCAGCAGGGGGGTACTCCTATAATTCACCCCTCCACTTT	TRBD1	.	TRBJ1-6	TRBV28
CASSRVLGTDTQYF	TGTGCCAGCAGCCGCGTTCTGGGCACAGATACGCAGTATTTT	.	.	TRBJ2-3	TRBV7-3
CASSSTAIEYEKLFF	TGTGCCAGCAGCTCGACAGCTATCGAATATGAAAAACTGTTTTTT	.	few	TRBJ1-4	TRBV7-2
CASSARDRGNGGELFF	TGTGCCAGCAGCGCCCGGGACAGGGGCAACGGCGGGGAGCTGTTTTTT	TRBD1	.	TRBJ2-2	TRBV7-6
CASSYQRGQVNEQFF	TGTGCCAGCAGCTACCAAAGGGGACAGGTCAATGAGCAGTTCTTC	TRBD1	.	TRBJ2-1	TRBV7-9
CASSLLFGQGTNEQYF	TGTGCCAGCAGCTTATTATTCGGACAGGGGACCAACGAGCAGTACTTC	TRBD1	.	TRBJ2-7	TRBV11-2
CASGTGTQPQHF	TGTGCTAGTGGAACAGGGACGCAGCCCCAGCATTTT	.	.	TRBJ1-5	TRBV12-5
CASSRAGVSYEQYF	TGTGCCAGCAGTCGGGCGGGGGTATCCTACGAGCAGTACTTC	TRBD2	few	TRBJ2-7	TRBV28
CASSRDSGRQETQYF	TGTGCCAGCAGCCGGGACTCTGGGCGCCAAGAGACCCAGTACTTC	.	few	TRBJ2-5	TRBV7-2
CASSSDREQFF	TGTGCCAGCAGTTCTGACAGGGAGCAGTTCTTC	.	few	TRBJ2-1	TRBV2
CASSYPRTGGTQYF	TGTGCCAGCAGTTACCCCCGGACAGGTGGGACCCAGTACTTC	TRBD1	.	TRBJ2-5	TRBV6-5